Listed below are T cell receptor beta chains from one sample, sequenced in a study of blood T cell repertoires in COVID-19. Sequencing used immunoSEQ multiplex PCR; TCRdb keeps in-frame clones, though not all of them. The sample holds around 260,000 clones, about 83% seen once. Input material: peripheral blood. These receptors all stem from a woman in her forties or fifties who had recovered from COVID-19. Both conserved end residues are part of each CDR3. Where a row states a size, it is once, few, many or the class of an expanded clone; other rows omit it.

clone_size	j_call	v_call	cdr3_aa
NA	TRBJ2-7	TRBV28	CASSDQASRHWTSMPYEQYF
NA	TRBJ2-5	TRBV6-5	CASSYRDSRAGETQYF
NA	TRBJ2-1	TRBV19	CASSKGTLDEQFF
NA	TRBJ2-3	TRBV7-6	CASSLGNRVSTDTQYF
NA	TRBJ2-7	TRBV28	CASSSLGGRESYEQYF
NA	TRBJ1-2	TRBV24-1	CATSDSRNAGGYTF
NA	TRBJ2-7	TRBV4-1	CASSQGLLAGGLTYEQYF
NA	TRBJ2-5	TRBV12-5	CASGLVQGETQYF
NA	TRBJ1-1	TRBV5-1	CASSLVVPTKNTEAFF
NA	TRBJ2-1	TRBV27	CASSSPGRNEQFF
NA	TRBJ1-1	TRBV7-2	CASSWMTDTEAFF
NA	TRBJ2-1	TRBV6-2/TRBV6-3	CASSYSLAGVNNEQFF
few	TRBJ2-5	TRBV7-2	CASSPSQGETQYF
NA	TRBJ1-1	TRBV5-1	CASSGLTTPYTEAFF
NA	TRBJ1-2	TRBV7-2	CAIQQGPVNYGYTF
NA	TRBJ2-7	TRBV24-1	CATSDSGQGEETYEQYF
NA	TRBJ2-1	TRBV27	CASSPDRDGEQFF
NA	TRBJ2-4	TRBV7-8	CASSTPQGLRYF
few	TRBJ2-3	TRBV29-1	CSVDVLADTQYF
NA	TRBJ2-1	TRBV4-1	CASSHPGGSRYNEQFF
NA	TRBJ1-2	TRBV5-6	CASSPISKYGYTF
NA	TRBJ2-2	TRBV18	CASSPTSAYGNTGELFF
NA	TRBJ2-1	TRBV6-6	CASSYPGTPKEQWFF
NA	TRBJ2-7	TRBV12-3/TRBV12-4	CASSPGTGAGQYF
NA	TRBJ2-1	TRBV12-5	CASGLVVTSPWNEQFF
NA	TRBJ2-3	TRBV5-4	CASSGGVTDTQYF
NA	TRBJ2-7	TRBV19	CASSIMTGYEQYF
NA	TRBJ2-7	TRBV9	CASSSPGGLGYEQYF
NA	TRBJ1-1	TRBV5-5	CASSLDGGWTEAFF
once	TRBJ2-7	TRBV18	CASSPIKAGGYEQYF
NA	TRBJ2-3	TRBV7-3	CASSLTSSVNTDTQYF
NA	TRBJ1-2	TRBV7-2	CASSSGAATGTVYGYTF
NA	TRBJ1-1	TRBV12-5	CASGLGQGPPEAFF
NA	TRBJ2-3	TRBV28	CASSLTRGQGSTDTQYF
NA	TRBJ2-7	TRBV15	CATSEGGTYEQYF
NA	TRBJ1-1	TRBV4-3	CASSQGAWLTEAFF
NA	TRBJ1-5	TRBV18	CASSPSAGVHQPQHF